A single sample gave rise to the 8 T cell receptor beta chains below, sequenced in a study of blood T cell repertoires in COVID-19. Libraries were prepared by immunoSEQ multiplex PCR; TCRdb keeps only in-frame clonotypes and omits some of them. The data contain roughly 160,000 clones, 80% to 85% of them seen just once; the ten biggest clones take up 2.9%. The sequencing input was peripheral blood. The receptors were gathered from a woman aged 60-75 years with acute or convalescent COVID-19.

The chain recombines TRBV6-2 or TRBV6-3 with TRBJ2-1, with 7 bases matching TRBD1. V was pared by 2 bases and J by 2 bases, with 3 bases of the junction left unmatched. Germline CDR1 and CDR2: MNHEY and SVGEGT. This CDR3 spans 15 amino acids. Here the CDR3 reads CASSYRGQPYNEQFF. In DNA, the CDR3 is TGTGCCAGCAGTTACAGGGGACAGCCCTACAATGAGCAGTTCTTC.

The CDR3 sequence is CASSQEVGSSYEQYF. The DNA of the CDR3 is TGTGCCAGCAGCCAAGAGGTGGGCAGCTCCTACGAGCAGTACTTC. This chain joins TRBV3-1 (or the pseudogene TRBV3-2) and TRBJ2-7, with D uncertain. V was trimmed by 0 bases and J by 0 bases, leaving 9 bases between them. Germline V gives CDR1 LGHDT, CDR2 YNNKEL (reference sequence). The CDR3 extends over 15 amino acids.

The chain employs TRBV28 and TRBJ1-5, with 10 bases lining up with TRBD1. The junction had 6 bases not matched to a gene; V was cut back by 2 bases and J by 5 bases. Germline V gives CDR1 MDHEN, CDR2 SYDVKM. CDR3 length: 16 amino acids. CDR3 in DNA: TGTGCCAGCAGTTTACCGGGACAGGGGCCGCATCAGCCCCAGCATTTT. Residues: CASSLPGQGPHQPQHF.

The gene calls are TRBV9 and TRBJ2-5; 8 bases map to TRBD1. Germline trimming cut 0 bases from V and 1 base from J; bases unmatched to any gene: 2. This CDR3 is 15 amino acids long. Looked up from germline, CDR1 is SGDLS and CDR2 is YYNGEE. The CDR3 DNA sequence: TGTGCCAGCAGCGTAGTTGGGACAGGCCAAGAGACCCAGTACTTC. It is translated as CASSVVGTGQETQYF.

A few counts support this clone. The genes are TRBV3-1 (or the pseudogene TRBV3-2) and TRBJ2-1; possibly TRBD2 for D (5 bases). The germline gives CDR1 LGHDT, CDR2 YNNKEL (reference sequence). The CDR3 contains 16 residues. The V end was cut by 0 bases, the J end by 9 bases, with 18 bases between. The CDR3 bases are TGTGCCAGCAGCCAAGATCGAGGGATCACCCGGGGTGAGCAGTTCTTC. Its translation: CASSQDRGITRGEQFF.

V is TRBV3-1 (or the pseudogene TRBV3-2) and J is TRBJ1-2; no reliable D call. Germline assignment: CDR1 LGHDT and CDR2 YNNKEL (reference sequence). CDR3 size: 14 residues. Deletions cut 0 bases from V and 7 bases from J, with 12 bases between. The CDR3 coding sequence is TGTGCCAGCAGCCAAGACGGAGGGTTTGGTGGCTACACCTTC. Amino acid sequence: CASSQDGGFGGYTF.

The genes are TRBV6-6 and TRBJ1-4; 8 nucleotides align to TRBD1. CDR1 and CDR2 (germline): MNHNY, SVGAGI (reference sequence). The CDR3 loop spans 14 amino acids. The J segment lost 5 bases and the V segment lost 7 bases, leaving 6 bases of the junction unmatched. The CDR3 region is CASISRDRNEKLFF. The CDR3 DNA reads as TGTGCCAGCATTTCCCGGGACAGGAATGAAAAACTGTTTTTT.

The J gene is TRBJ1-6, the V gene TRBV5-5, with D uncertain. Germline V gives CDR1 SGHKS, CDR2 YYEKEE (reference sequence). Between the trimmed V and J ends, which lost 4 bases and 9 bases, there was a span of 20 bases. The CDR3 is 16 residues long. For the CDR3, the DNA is TGTGCCAGCAGCCATTTTTCCACGGGTAAAGGTTCACCCCTCCACTTT. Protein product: CASSHFSTGKGSPLHF.